In its sample, the clone carrying this T cell receptor (beta chain) was seen a few times. The sample is drawn from a study of blood T cell repertoires in COVID-19. CDR1 is KGHSH and CDR2 is LQKENI in the germline V gene. The V end was cut by 1 base, the J end by 11 bases, with 11 bases between. This CDR3 contains 12 residues. Repertoires were generated with immunoSEQ multiplex PCR, while TCRdb's copy carries only in-frame clones and drops some. The sample holds around 300,000 clones, nearly 90% seen once. This TCR was sampled from a middle-aged woman with COVID-19, enrolled during active disease. This chain links TRBV18 with TRBJ1-1; D remains unclear. Source material: peripheral blood. The CDR3 nucleotides read TGTGCCAGCTCACCACGAGGTGGAAGGGCTTTCTTT. Its protein is CASSPRGGRAFF.